The source of this T cell receptor beta chain is a study of blood T cell repertoires in COVID-19. Germline V CDR1 and CDR2: SGHTA, FQGTGA. The CDR3 has 12 amino acids. V shed 0 bases and J shed 9 bases, with 6 bases lying between them. Original data processing: The assay estimated nucleated cells by amplifying reference gene primers. Clones were sequenced by immunoSEQ multiplex PCR, and TCRdb holds only the in-frame ones, with some missing. The DNA was the basis for D and trimming; V, J and clone size are from that table. The sample includes about 240,000 clones, roughly 90% of them seen just once. This clonotype was obtained from a man in his forties who had recovered from COVID-19. Sequenced material: PBMCs or T cells enriched from blood (not recorded which). This chain links TRBV7-3 with TRBJ2-1; tentative D call: TRBD2 (5 bases). The chain's CDR3 is CASSLTGSEQFF. CDR3 nucleotides: TGTGCCAGCAGCTTAACGGGGAGTGAGCAGTTCTTC.